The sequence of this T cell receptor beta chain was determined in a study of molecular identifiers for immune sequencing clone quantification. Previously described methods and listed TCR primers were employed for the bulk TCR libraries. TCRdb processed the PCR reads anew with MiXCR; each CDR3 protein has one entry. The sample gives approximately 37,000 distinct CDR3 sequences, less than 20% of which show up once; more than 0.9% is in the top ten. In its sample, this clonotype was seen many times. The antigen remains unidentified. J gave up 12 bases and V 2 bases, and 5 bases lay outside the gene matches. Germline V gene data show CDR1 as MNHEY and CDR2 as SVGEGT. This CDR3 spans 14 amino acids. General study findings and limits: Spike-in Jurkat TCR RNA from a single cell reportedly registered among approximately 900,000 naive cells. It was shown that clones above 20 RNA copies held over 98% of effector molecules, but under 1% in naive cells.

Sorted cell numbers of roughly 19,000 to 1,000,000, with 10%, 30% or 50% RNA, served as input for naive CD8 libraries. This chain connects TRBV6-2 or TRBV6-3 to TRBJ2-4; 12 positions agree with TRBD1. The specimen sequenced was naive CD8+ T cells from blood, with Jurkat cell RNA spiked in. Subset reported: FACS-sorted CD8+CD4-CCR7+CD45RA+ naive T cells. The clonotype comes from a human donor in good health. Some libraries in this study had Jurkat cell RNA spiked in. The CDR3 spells CASSYAGQGASQYF. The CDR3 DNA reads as TGTGCCAGCAGTTACGCGGGACAGGGGGCAAGTCAGTACTTC.